This TCR beta chain is from a study of molecular identifiers for immune sequencing clone quantification. Study-level results: Highly expanded clone sizes could be underestimated through barcode sharing by identical TCR molecules. Detecting spiked Jurkat TCR RNA from one cell among 950,000 to 1,000,000 naive cells was reportedly possible. Effector cells had over 98% of their molecules in clones above 20 RNA copies, while naive cells had under 1%.

The V and J ends lost 0 bases and 2 bases, in that order; junction bases with no gene match: 19. CDR3 length equals 21 residues. Per germline, CDR1 MNHEY and CDR2 SVGAGI. In its sample, this clonotype was seen many times. Its antigen is undetermined. TCR libraries were built in bulk with a published protocol and specific TCR primers. TCRdb redid the calling of the PCR reads with MiXCR, one entry per CDR3 protein. The sample lists 460,000 or so distinct CDR3 sequences, 20% to 25% seen once, with around 0.84% in the top ten. The clonotype comes from a human donor in good health. Some libraries in this study had Jurkat cell RNA spiked in. The material sequenced was naive CD8+ T cells from blood, with Jurkat cell RNA spiked in. Subset here: FACS-sorted CD8+CD4-CCR7+CD45RA+ naive T cells. The chain combines TRBV6-5 with TRBJ2-1; TRBD2 aligns across 7 bases. CDR3 sequence: CASSYSFQLGGEGSTYNEQFF. DNA for the CDR3: TGTGCCAGCAGTTACTCTTTCCAGCTCGGCGGGGAGGGAAGCACCTACAATGAGCAGTTCTTC.